This T cell receptor (beta chain) stems from a study of brain T cells in children with intractable seizures. Study-wide results and limits: Patients' HCMV serostatus was unknown; virus specificity rests on CDR3 similarity alone. Clones missing pre-surgery may reflect undersampling of that blood sample.

This sample's time point: blood from clinic visit 5 months post-surgery; TSC patient then seizure free. Sequencing was limited to surgery cases with top T cell transcript signatures in brain tissue. Some clones are missing from TCRdb's copy, which holds only in-frame ones; the method was immunoSEQ multiplex PCR. The sample consists of hundreds of thousands of clones, about 93% of them appearing once. Germline V CDR1 and CDR2: MGHDK, SYGVNS. The ends were cut back, 4 bases at V and 3 bases at J, with 10 bases in the middle. This CDR3 contains 13 residues. Notes on this clone: Antigen unknown.

Sequenced here: peripheral blood, sampled more than 4 months after surgery. The chain employs TRBV25-1 and TRBJ2-7; a weak D match, TRBD2 (6 bases). The source is a boy less than two years old with tuberous sclerosis and intractable seizures. The CDR3 sequence: CASSVGGSYEQYF. The CDR3 DNA reads TGTGCCAGCAGTGTGGGGGGAAGCTACGAGCAGTACTTC.